Listed here are 8 T cell receptor beta chains from one sample, sequenced in a study of molecular identifiers for immune sequencing clone quantification. One entry per CDR3 protein results from TCRdb running MiXCR on the PCR reads. The repertoire has more than 450,000 distinct CDR3 sequences, roughly 26% of them found once; the top ten carry roughly 0.77%. Sequenced input: naive CD8+ T cells from blood, with Jurkat cell RNA spiked in. Documented subset: FACS-sorted CD8+CD4-CCR7+CD45RA+ naive T cells. The receptors come from a human donor in good health. Some libraries in this study had Jurkat cell RNA spiked in.

The V call is TRBV7-6, the J call TRBJ1-6; no clear D gene. The CDR3 has 14 amino acids. CDR1 and CDR2 (germline): SGHVS, FNYEAQ. V was pared by 5 bases and J by 8 bases, with 13 bases between. The CDR3 DNA reads TGTGCCAGCAGCCTCAGTACGGCTTATTCACCCCTCCACTTT. Residues: CASSLSTAYSPLHF. The whole variable domain, remainder taken from reference TRBV7-6 and TRBJ1-6, is GAGVSQSPRYKVTKRGQDVALRCDPISGHVSLYWYRQALGQGPEFLTYFNYEAQQDKSGLPNDRFSAERPEGSISTLTIQRTEQRDSAMYRCASSLSTAYSPLHFGNGTRLTVT.

This clonotype was recorded at least ten times. The CDR3 loop reads CASSLGPTGTGASSAFF. DNA for the CDR3: TGTGCCAGCAGCTTAGGCCCAACCGGGACAGGGGCCTCCTCGGCTTTCTTT. The V and J genes are TRBV7-9 and TRBJ1-1; 10 nucleotides line up with TRBD1. The germline V gene has CDR1 SEHNR and CDR2 FQNEAQ (reference sequence). V shed 1 base and J 11 bases; nucleotides not matched to a gene: 16. The CDR3 spans 17 residues.

CDR3 loop: CASSGLAYEQYF. In DNA, the CDR3 is TGTGCCAGTAGTGGACTAGCCTACGAGCAGTACTTC. The chain couples TRBV19 to TRBJ2-7; 7 bases line up with TRBD2. Germline loops: CDR1 LNHDA, CDR2 SQIVND (reference sequence). This CDR3 region has 12 residues. The V segment lost 5 bases and the J segment 2 bases; nucleotides outside the gene matches: 0.

This clonotype was recorded many times. V and J are TRBV4-3 and TRBJ1-1, with D uncertain. The CDR3 sequence is 13 residues long. Germline assignment: CDR1 LGHNA and CDR2 YSLEER. Trimming took off 2 bases at V and 4 bases at J, with 8 bases between the two ends. As DNA, the CDR3 is TGCGCCAGCAGCCAATACCGGGGCACTGAAGCTTTCTTT. Its translation is CASSQYRGTEAFF.

Of note for this clonotype: A much bigger clone sits one base away, suggesting this may be a read error. The chain combines TRBV30 with TRBJ1-1; maybe TRBD1 (5 bases). The CDR3 spans 13 residues. Trimming took 4 bases from V and 2 from J, leaving 11 bases between them. The V gene's germline CDR1 is GTSNPN and CDR2 SVGIG (reference sequence). The CDR3 region is CAWTPGTNTEAFF. The CDR3 coding sequence is TGTGCCTGGACTCCAGGGACTAACACTGAAGCTTTCTTT. Filled out from reference TRBV30 and TRBJ1-1, the complete variable domain reads SQTIHQWPATLVQPVGSPLSLECTVEGTSNPNLYWYRQAAGRGLQLLFYSVGIGQISSEVPQNLSASRPQDRQFILSSKKLLLSDSGFYLCAWTPGTNTEAFFGQGTRLTVV.

Written as DNA, the CDR3 is TGTGCTAGTGGTTTGGATGGGGGATTGAACACTGAAGCTTTCTTT. Its translation is CASGLDGGLNTEAFF. This chain uses TRBV12-5 with TRBJ1-1, with D perhaps matching TRBD1 (5 bases). Trimming pared 1 base from V and 0 bases from J, leaving 9 bases between. Germline CDR1 reads LGHNT; CDR2 reads FRNRAP. CDR3 size: 15 residues.

The chain combines TRBV4-1 with TRBJ2-7; 8 nucleotides align to TRBD2. CDR3 size: 15 residues. Trimming cost V 1 base and J 2 bases; bases outside gene matches: 4. Germline V lookup: CDR1 MGHRA, CDR2 YSYEKL. CDR3 in DNA: TGCGCCAGCAGCCAAGTTGCGGGAGGCGCCTACGAGCAGTACTTC. This sequence encodes CASSQVAGGAYEQYF.

This clonotype was seen ten or more times. J is TRBJ2-1 and V is TRBV7-9, with 11 bases aligning to TRBD2. The trim removed 4 bases at V and 7 bases at J, leaving 9 bases unmatched. CDR1 SEHNR and CDR2 FQNEAQ come from the germline V gene (reference sequence). The CDR3 sequence is 16 residues long. In DNA form, the CDR3 reads TGTGCCAGCAGCTCTTTAGCGGGAGGGCCGCTTAATGAGCAGTTCTTC. This sequence encodes CASSSLAGGPLNEQFF.